Included here is one T cell receptor beta chain sequence, with context. This clonotype has only a few counts. This clone's antigen is unknown. Base qualities are not recorded, but no much larger clone differs from it by a single base. This sample stems from a study of T cell repertoires in cytomegalovirus infection (dated by TCRdb to between 2017 and 2020). As for the study more broadly: The peptide stimulations were aimed at well-studied HLA-B-restricted epitopes as well as recently identified HLA-C-restricted CMV epitopes, whose presentation resists viral immunomodulation. Donor HLA type was relevant to the analysis, because carriage of CMV infection together with the matching HLA type was indicated by public TCR beta signatures. Study-wide conclusions, independent of this receptor: In the ex vivo response, HLA-C-restricted CMV-specific TCR beta clonotypes were dominant, and in two of eight donors the single most frequent clonotype came from this HLA-C-restricted group. Carriers of CMV infection plus the relevant HLA type were discriminated by the cumulative frequency of public TCR beta family members in the study cohort and in an independent roughly 320-donor cohort.

TCRdb lists the instrument as Illumina HiSeq 1500. The public reads were run again by TCRdb, first through fastp at Q25 and then through MiXCR, and only productive beta chains were kept. Entries are consolidated by CDR3 protein sequence, retaining the most common genes and DNA. The sample data list about a million distinct CDR3 sequences, and roughly 31% of these were observed just once. Jointly, the top ten make up around 15% of the sample. Per the publication, the treatment or condition label means: in vitro stimulation with specific CMV peptide epitopes to enrich CMV-specific T cells. CDR3 length: 17 amino acids, cysteine to valine. Only CDR3 DNA is held: 51 bases, read in frame from base 1. Deletion took 4 bases off V and 2 bases off J, with a span of 21 bases between the germline ends. According to the germline V gene, CDR1 reads MGHRA and CDR2 reads YSYEKL.

Recombination linked TRBV4-1 to TRBJ2-7, and the D gene may be TRBD2, 6 bases matching. Material: cultured CD8+ T cells from PBMCs, obtained from culture after CMV antigen stimulation. The TCR comes from a human donor in good health (CMV status not recorded). Some clones in this sample may be carry-over from other donors' samples. The bases read TGCGCCAGCAGCCCAAGAACCATCGGGACTCCTCCCTACGAGCAGTACGTC. The translation is CASSPRTIGTPPYEQYV.